This T cell receptor (beta chain) was observed in a study of vaccination and CD4 T cells after COVID-19. Study-level information: Sampling after COVID took place at a median of around 110 days (range 35 to 161) following diagnosis.

Concerning this clonotype: Its antigen remains unidentified.

Treatment of the sample: roughly 10-day PBMC culture with coronavirus spike peptide pools or control peptides (ViraFEST assay). Cultured CD4+ T-cell DNA underwent Oncomine TCR Beta short-read sequencing. TCRdb reanalysed the PCR reads using MiXCR and keeps one entry per CDR3 protein. The repertoire holds tens of thousands of distinct CDR3 sequences, 70% seen once, with roughly 8.7% in the top ten. This CDR3 is built from 14 residues. V gave up 1 base and J gave up 2 bases, with 9 bases separating them. The chain links TRBV12-3 or TRBV12-4 to TRBJ2-7, with D perhaps matching TRBD1 or TRBD2 (5 bases each). The sample consisted of CD4+ T cells from blood, cultured in vitro. The origin of this receptor is a human donor who had recovered from COVID-19. The chain's CDR3 is CASSLGGSAYEQYF. As DNA, the CDR3 is TGTGCCAGCAGTTTAGGGGGGAGCGCCTACGAGCAGTACTTC.